The present TCR beta chain was sequenced within a study of Ad26.COV2.S vaccination and SARS-CoV-2 variants. Overall study: The donor participated in the COV1001 trial, in its Ad26.COV2.S arm.

Measured with immunoSEQ multiplex PCR; TCRdb has only the in-frame clones, and not every one. Of 300,000 to 400,000 clones listed, 85% to 90% are singletons. The CDR3 covers 14 residues. The ends lost 5 bases at V and 4 bases at J; junction bases unmatched: 3. CDR1 and CDR2 (germline): MNHEY, SVGEGT. Documented treatment: approximately 18 received Ad26.COV2.S at low or high dose, single or two shots; roughly five received placebo; per-sample allocation not given. Following the first vaccine or placebo injection, samples were taken on day 63. This chain joins TRBV6-2 or TRBV6-3 and TRBJ2-2; TRBD1 matches 8 bases. The origin of this receptor is a person between 18 and 59 years old who received the Ad26.COV2.S COVID-19 vaccine or a placebo. Source: peripheral blood, taken in a trial of Ad26.COV2.S vaccine versus placebo. Here the CDR3 reads CASSQGATTGELFF. For the CDR3, the DNA is TGTGCCAGCAGTCAGGGGGCTACCACCGGGGAGCTGTTTTTT.